The present T cell receptor beta chain was sequenced within a study of CD8 T cells in Susac syndrome. The germline V and J ends were trimmed by 6 bases and 6 bases, with 17 bases remaining between them. The CDR3 is made up of 14 amino acids. Remarks on this clonotype: The antigen remains undetermined.

Reverse transcription of about 0.5 to 1 ug RNA used random hexamers. TCR beta CDR3 was amplified by immunoSEQ covering 54 Vbeta and 13 Jbeta. Using its own MiXCR run on the immunoSEQ multiplex PCR reads, TCRdb lists one record per CDR3 protein. The sample yields 230,000 or so distinct CDR3 sequences, 95% seen once. TEMRA cells were FACS-enriched, while CD8+ and CD4+ T cells were negatively isolated. General study points: That the number of individuals in its TCR sequencing and HLA analysis was relatively small was acknowledged by the study.

This TCR was sampled from a human donor with multiple sclerosis. The source material was CD4+ T cells from PBMCs. This chain links TRBV12-3 or TRBV12-4 with TRBJ1-1; tentatively, D is TRBD1 (5 bases). The CDR3 sequence is CASSPSHSGPEAFF. CDR3 in DNA: TGTGCCAGCAGCCCCAGTCATTCAGGGCCTGAAGCTTTCTTT.